This T cell receptor beta chain was sequenced during a study of T cell repertoires in cytomegalovirus infection. TCRdb re-called the reads with MiXCR, one entry per CDR3 protein. The sample carries roughly 730,000 distinct CDR3 sequences, around 32% recorded once. The CDR3 runs 13 residues. CDR1 MNHNS and CDR2 SASEGT come from the germline V gene. Deletions cut 6 bases from V and 2 bases from J, with 11 bases between. A few counts support this clonotype. Its antigen is unknown. This TCR was sampled from a human donor in good health (CMV status not recorded). Some clones in this sample may be carry-over from other donors' samples. Sequences were derived from cultured PBMCs, sampled from culture after CMV antigen stimulation. The chain joins TRBV6-1 to TRBJ2-7; D gene ambiguous. CDR3 protein: CASRAGPTYEQYF. The CDR3, as DNA: TGTGCCAGCAGGGCCGGGCCTACCTACGAGCAGTACTTC.